The subject of this entry is one T cell receptor beta chain. Its cognate antigen is unknown. This entry is derived from a study of T cell responses to AZD1222 COVID-19 vaccine. The study, taken as a whole, reports: Reports say nearly half of spike-specific TCRs go after unmutated variant regions.

Measured with immunoSEQ multiplex PCR; TCRdb has only the in-frame clones, and not every one. The sample holds 100,000 to 150,000 clones, around 91% seen once. The V gene's germline CDR1 is ENHRY and CDR2 SYGVKD. The V gene lost 0 bases and the J gene lost 0 bases, with 6 bases spanning the gap. This CDR3 has 15 residues. The sequencing used peripheral blood, collected on day 0 of MenACWY control vaccination. This chain uses TRBV10-3 with TRBJ2-4; D call uncertain. The TCR originated in an adult in good health. CDR3 in amino acids: CAISESTIAKNIQYF. The CDR3 region has the DNA TGTGCCATCAGTGAGTCGACCATAGCCAAAAACATTCAGTACTTC.